There are a few counts of the clone carrying this T cell receptor beta chain. Its specificity is unknown. The sample belongs to a study of radiotherapy plus CTLA-4 blockade in lung cancer. General study findings and limits: Researchers report tumor-derived TCR clones expanding in blood after radiotherapy plus ipilimumab.

Lung cancer patients with chemo-refractory metastatic non-small-cell disease were given focal radiation plus CTLA-4 blockade with ipilimumab. The repertoire was sequenced with immunoSEQ multiplex PCR; TCRdb's copy has only in-frame clones and lacks some. This sample carries about 59,000 clones, around 74% of them seen once, and the ten largest clones take about 9%. The V gene's germline CDR1 is MNHNS and CDR2 SASEGT. V was pared by 2 bases and J by 3 bases, with 11 bases between. This CDR3 has 14 residues. The chain links TRBV6-1 to TRBJ2-7; a possible D gene is TRBD2 (5 bases). The source of this sequence is a human donor with non-small cell lung cancer whose response to radiotherapy plus ipilimumab could not be evaluated. The specimen comprised peripheral blood, sampled from a patient treated with radiotherapy plus ipilimumab. CDR3 bases: TGTGCCAGCAGTGAAAACAGACTAAACTACGAGCAGTACTTC. This translates into CASSENRLNYEQYF.